This T cell receptor (beta chain) is from a study of blood T cell repertoires in COVID-19. The wider study: The United States, Italy and Spain were the sources of the acute and convalescent COVID-19 samples. Nucleic acid was either cDNA or gDNA, and it came from T cells, B-cell-depleted T cells, or PBMCs.

This clone was found a few times. Per the original data handling: The assay estimated nucleated cells by amplifying reference gene primers. Profiling relied on immunoSEQ multiplex PCR, and the TCRdb table lists in-frame clones only, not all of them. V and J calls and clone size are those listed in that table; D and trimming were worked out from the DNA. This sample has 150,000 to 200,000 clones; approximately 75% occur once, and the top ten carry roughly a tenth. The receptor was isolated from a human donor in a cohort sampled during active COVID-19. Sequencing used peripheral blood.

CDR3 DNA: TGCGCCAGCAAAATAAGCCGCAACACCGGGGAGCTGTTTTTT. This encodes CASKISRNTGELFF. The V call is TRBV5-1, the J call TRBJ2-2, with no clear D. The CDR3 contains 14 residues. Between the trimmed V and J ends, which lost 6 bases and 2 bases, there was a span of 11 bases. Germline V CDR1 and CDR2: SGHRS, YFSETQ. Using reference TRBV5-1 and TRBJ2-2 for the parts outside the CDR3, the full variable domain is KAGVTQTPRYLIKTRGQQVTLSCSPISGHRSVSWYQQTPGQGLQFLFEYFSETQRNKGNFPGRFSGRQFSNSRSEMNVSTLELGDSALYLCASKISRNTGELFFGEGSRLTVL.